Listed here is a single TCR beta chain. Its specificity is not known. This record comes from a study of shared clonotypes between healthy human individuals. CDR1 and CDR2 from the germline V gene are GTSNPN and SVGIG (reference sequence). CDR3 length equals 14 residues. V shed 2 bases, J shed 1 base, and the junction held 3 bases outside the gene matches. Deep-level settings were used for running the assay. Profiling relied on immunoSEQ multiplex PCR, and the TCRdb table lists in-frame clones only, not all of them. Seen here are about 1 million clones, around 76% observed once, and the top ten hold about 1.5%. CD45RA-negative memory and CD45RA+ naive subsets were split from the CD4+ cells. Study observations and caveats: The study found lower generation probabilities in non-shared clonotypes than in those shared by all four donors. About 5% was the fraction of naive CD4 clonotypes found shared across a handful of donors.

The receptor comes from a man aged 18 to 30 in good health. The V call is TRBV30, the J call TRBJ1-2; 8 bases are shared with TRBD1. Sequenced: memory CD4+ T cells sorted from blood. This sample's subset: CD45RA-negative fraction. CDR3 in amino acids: CAWSQGASNYGYTF. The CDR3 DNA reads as TGTGCCTGGAGTCAGGGGGCGAGTAACTATGGCTACACCTTC.